A single T cell receptor (beta chain) is shown here with its context. This entry belongs to a study of blood T cell repertoires in COVID-19. Study as a whole: Both acute and convalescent COVID-19 samples were obtained from the United States, Italy and Spain. PBMCs, B-cell-depleted T cells, or T cells were the source of the cDNA or gDNA that made up the material.

Original methodology: Amplifying reference gene primers gave estimates of nucleated cell counts. The table came from immunoSEQ multiplex PCR; TCRdb's copy has only in-frame clones and leaves some out. V, J and clone size were drawn from that table, and D and trimming were deduced from the DNA. The data contain approximately 200,000 clones, roughly 87% of them singletons. Sequencing input: peripheral blood. This TCR was recovered from a man aged 35-49 years with active or convalescent COVID-19.

CDR3 sequence reads: CASYTDRVENQPQHF. The CDR3 DNA sequence: TGTGCCAGCTATACGGACAGGGTAGAAAATCAGCCCCAGCATTTT. The rearrangement uses TRBV28 and TRBJ1-5, with 8 positions matching TRBD1. J lost 4 bases, V lost 8 bases, and 10 bases had no gene match. CDR3 length: 15 amino acids. Germline CDR1 MDHEN, CDR2 SYDVKM.